This T cell receptor beta chain is from a study of T cell changes during pregnancy in multiple sclerosis. V was pared by 2 bases and J by 5 bases, with 12 bases between. The CDR3 is made up of 14 amino acids. CDR1 is MNHNY, CDR2 SVGAGI, per germline (reference sequence). Libraries were prepared by immunoSEQ multiplex PCR; TCRdb keeps only in-frame clonotypes and omits some of them. Among approximately 70,000 clones listed, over 85% were seen once. V and J are TRBV6-6 and TRBJ1-1; TRBD1 might be the D (6 bases). Specimen: peripheral blood, collected in the second trimester of pregnancy. The TCR comes from a female donor with multiple sclerosis, enrolled in a pregnancy study. Written as DNA, the CDR3 is TGTGCCAGCAGTTACCACAGGGAGAGGACTGAAGCTTTCTTT. Amino acid sequence: CASSYHRERTEAFF.